The rows below give T cell receptor beta chains drawn from one sample of a study of blood T cell repertoires in COVID-19. The table came from immunoSEQ multiplex PCR; TCRdb's copy has only in-frame clones and leaves some out. The profile covers 300,000 to 500,000 clones, with over 75% appearing a single time and around 1.9% taken by the ten largest. Sequenced input: PBMCs or T cells enriched from blood (not recorded which). Every receptor here comes from a woman in her 40s with acute COVID-19. CDR3s include the opening cysteine and the closing phenylalanine or tryptophan.

>TRBV27|TRBJ1-2
CASSILQGSNYGYTF
>TRBV5-8|TRBJ2-3
CASSPGQGPDTQYF
>TRBV3-1/TRBV3-2|TRBJ2-5
CASSQVRDHRGETQYF
>TRBV9|TRBJ2-3
CASSVANGQGRDTQYF
>TRBV30|TRBJ2-5
CAWSVGGGSGETQYF
>TRBV28|TRBJ2-5
CASSLYGGAETQYF
>TRBV5-5|TRBJ2-7
CASSDPGTTYEQYF
>TRBV4-1|TRBJ1-2
CASSAVGQGVDGYTF
>TRBV5-1|TRBJ1-6
CASSLETGASYNSPLHF
>TRBV5-1|TRBJ2-3
CASRPGGGTDTQYF
>TRBV5-5|TRBJ1-2
CASSLARSGRYGYTF
>TRBV9|TRBJ2-1
CASSVEGTSGGPYNEQFF
>TRBV29-1|TRBJ1-4
CSVTGADEKLFF
>TRBV20-1|TRBJ2-1
CSASSPTSGVFSYNEQFF
>TRBV10-1|TRBJ1-6
CASSESRTENSPLHF
>TRBV14|TRBJ2-1
CASSQEVRFDEQFF
>TRBV7-9|TRBJ2-7
CASSRASTGLGEQYF
>TRBV30|TRBJ1-2
CAWRPGQAKNYGYTF
>TRBV5-4|TRBJ2-7
CASSSWTGKYEQYF
>TRBV7-2|TRBJ2-7
CASSLSDRDLYEQYF
>TRBV30|TRBJ1-1
CASQGIGNTEAFF
>TRBV18|TRBJ2-1
CASSPFFDEQFF
>TRBV20-1|TRBJ1-3
CSASAGGGNTIYF
>TRBV30|TRBJ1-1
CAWSVPGYRTQNTEAFF
>TRBV10-3|TRBJ1-2
CAISEGRVGYGYTF
>TRBV5-4|TRBJ2-2
CASSLPPGQGNNGELFF
>TRBV11-2|TRBJ2-7
CASSLDITGTGSF
>TRBV11-2|TRBJ1-6
CASSPRNASSYNSPLHF
>TRBV5-1|TRBJ1-2
CASSLGAGQGLAGYTF
>TRBV19|TRBJ2-1
CASRPLGKRGGDNEQFF
>TRBV29-1|TRBJ1-1
CSVVKGDSRMNTEAFF
>TRBV2|TRBJ2-7
CASSEFSRTGAYEQYF
>TRBV6-2/TRBV6-3|TRBJ2-7
CASSRTGIEQYF
>TRBV2|TRBJ2-5
CASSYLTGKETQYF
>TRBV5-4|TRBJ1-4
CASSPTGREGEKLFF
>TRBV5-6|TRBJ1-1
CASSLDRRGAFF
>TRBV3-1/TRBV3-2|TRBJ1-6
CASSQRETNSPLHF
>TRBV27|TRBJ1-2
CASSSRGNYGYTF
>TRBV19|TRBJ2-4
CASMGGSLAKNIQYF
>TRBV5-1|TRBJ1-1
CASSLEQGRTEAFF
>TRBV6-2/TRBV6-3|TRBJ2-3
CASSYPGVLGLTDTQYF
>TRBV5-4|TRBJ2-5
CASSKPSGGHQETQYF
>TRBV7-6|TRBJ2-5
CASSLALAGGETQYF
>TRBV30|TRBJ1-1
CAWNPGGRTEAFF
>TRBV4-1|TRBJ1-5
CASSQGAGVKGNQPQHF
>TRBV4-2|TRBJ2-3
CASSQEIFSGGSTDTQYF
>TRBV7-6|TRBJ2-7
CASSLDAGLLSYEQYF
>TRBV4-1|TRBJ2-1
CASSPTRVMAGYNEQFF
>TRBV30|TRBJ2-5
CAWSPRGRWETQYF
>TRBV5-6|TRBJ1-2
CASSVGHQYGYTF